This TCR beta chain derives from a study of T cell responses to AZD1222 COVID-19 vaccine. General observations from the study: Within unmutated variant regions lay the reported targets of nearly half of spike-specific TCRs. Only five to seven AZD1222 recipients were seropositive at baseline. Repertoires were obtained only post-peak T cell response.

Trimming at V came to 7 bases and at J to 5 bases, leaving 6 bases not matched to a gene. In germline, CDR1 is MNHEY, CDR2 SMNVEV (reference sequence). The CDR3 is 13 residues long. In the case of this clone: Its antigen is not known.

Repertoires were generated with immunoSEQ multiplex PCR, while TCRdb's copy carries only in-frame clones and drops some. Here the sample spans 120,000 to 150,000 clones, roughly nine tenths being singletons. The rearrangement uses TRBV27 and TRBJ2-5; TRBD1 matches 8 bases. This TCR came from an adult in good health. The sequences come from peripheral blood, collected on day 0 of AZD1222 vaccination. CDR3 protein: CASKHRGWETQYF. CDR3 nucleotide sequence: TGTGCCAGCAAGCACAGGGGGTGGGAGACCCAGTACTTC.